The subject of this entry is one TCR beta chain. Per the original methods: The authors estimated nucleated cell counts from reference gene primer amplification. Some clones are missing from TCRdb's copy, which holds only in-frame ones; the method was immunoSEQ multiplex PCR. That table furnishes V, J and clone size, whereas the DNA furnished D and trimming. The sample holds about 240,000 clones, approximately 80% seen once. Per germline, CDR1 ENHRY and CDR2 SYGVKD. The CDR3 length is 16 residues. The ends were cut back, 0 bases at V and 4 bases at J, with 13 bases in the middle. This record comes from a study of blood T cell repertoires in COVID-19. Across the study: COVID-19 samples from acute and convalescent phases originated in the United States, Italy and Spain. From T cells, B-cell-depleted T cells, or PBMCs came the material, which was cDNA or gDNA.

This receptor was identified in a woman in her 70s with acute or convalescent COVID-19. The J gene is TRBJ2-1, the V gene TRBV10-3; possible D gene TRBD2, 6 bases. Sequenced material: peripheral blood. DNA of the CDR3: TGTGCCATCAGTGAGTCGCCAGCGGGCCGTTACAATGAGCAGTTCTTC. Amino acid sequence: CAISESPAGRYNEQFF.